A selection of T cell receptor beta chains follows, all from one sample in a study of blood T cell repertoires in COVID-19. Generated by immunoSEQ multiplex PCR, the TCRdb table keeps only in-frame clones and is missing some. This sample has roughly 65,000 clones, with 80% to 95% found just once. Specimen: peripheral blood. Receptors originate from a man in his 70s with active COVID-19. Each CDR3 is given with its conserved first and last residue. A D gene is named only where the DNA matches it firmly. Size is stated for part of the rows, as once, few or many counts, or as a class when the clone is expanded.

. | TRBJ2-5 | TRBV5-1 | TRBD2 | TGCGCCAGCAGTTTTTCCCCCGTATTAGCGGGGGGCCAAGAGACCCAGTACTTC | CASSFSPVLAGGQETQYF
. | TRBJ1-4 | TRBV5-4 | TRBD1 | TGTGCCAGCAGCTCCGGACAGGGAACTAATGAAAAACTGTTTTTT | CASSSGQGTNEKLFF
. | TRBJ2-7 | TRBV3-1/TRBV3-2 | TRBD2 | TGTGCCAGCAGCCGAAGCGGGGGCTCCTACGAGCAGTACTTC | CASSRSGGSYEQYF
. | TRBJ2-5 | TRBV19 | TRBD2 | TGTGCCAGTACCTATAGCGGGGGGGCTAGGGAGACCCAGTACTTC | CASTYSGGARETQYF
. | TRBJ2-2 | TRBV6-2/TRBV6-3 | . | TGTGCCAGCAGTTACGAGGGCACCGGGGAGCTGTTTTTT | CASSYEGTGELFF
few | TRBJ2-7 | TRBV12-5 | . | TGTGCTAGTGGCCTCACGTTACTAGGCGAGCAGTACTTC | CASGLTLLGEQYF
. | TRBJ1-1 | TRBV4-3 | . | TGCGCCAGCAGCCAGGAACCAGGAACTGAAGCTTTCTTT | CASSQEPGTEAFF
. | TRBJ2-3 | TRBV11-2 | . | TGTGCCAGCAGCTTAATGGGACACAACACAGATACGCAGTATTTT | CASSLMGHNTDTQYF
. | TRBJ2-7 | TRBV5-1 | TRBD2 | TGCGCCAGCAGCGTGTCTAGCGGGGGAACCTACGAGCAGTACTTC | CASSVSSGGTYEQYF
. | TRBJ1-1 | TRBV7-9 | . | TGTGCCAGCAGCTTAGTGTTGGGAGCCGCTGAAGCTTTCTTT | CASSLVLGAAEAFF
. | TRBJ2-1 | TRBV7-2 | TRBD1 | TGTGCCAGCAGCTTAGCAGGGACAGGCCCCAATGAGCAGTTCTTC | CASSLAGTGPNEQFF
. | TRBJ1-2 | TRBV6-5 | TRBD1 | TGTGCCAGCAGTTACGCCGGGACAGGGAACTATGGCTACACCTTC | CASSYAGTGNYGYTF
. | TRBJ2-1 | TRBV5-1 | TRBD1 | TGCGCCAGCAGCTTCGGAAGGACAGGGGGTACGCTCTCCTACAATGAGCAGTTCTTC | CASSFGRTGGTLSYNEQFF
. | TRBJ1-1 | TRBV6-5 | . | TGTGCCAGCGCCAAGCATGTGGGGGGGCTGGGTGAAGCTTTCTTT | CASAKHVGGLGEAFF
. | TRBJ2-5 | TRBV29-1 | . | TGCAGCGTTGAAGGGGGTACAGGCCTCTTAGGGACCCAGTACTTC | CSVEGGTGLLGTQYF
. | TRBJ2-7 | TRBV10-1 | TRBD1 | TGCGCCAGCACATCCGGGACAGGGGCCTACGAGCAGTACTTC | CASTSGTGAYEQYF
once | TRBJ2-2 | TRBV6-1 | . | TGTGCCAGCAGTGAATGGTCAGGACAGACGACCGGGGAGCTGTTTTTT | CASSEWSGQTTGELFF
. | TRBJ1-5 | TRBV4-1 | TRBD1 | TGCGCCAGCAGTGGGGACGGAAGAGGCGGGACAGGAGATCAGCCCCAGCATTTT | CASSGDGRGGTGDQPQHF
. | TRBJ2-4 | TRBV24-1 | TRBD2 | TGTGCCACCAGTGATTCAGCGGGGTTAGCCAAAAACATTCAGTACTTC | CATSDSAGLAKNIQYF
. | TRBJ2-3 | TRBV3-1/TRBV3-2 | TRBD1 | TGTGCCAGCAGCCAAACGGACTTCAGGGGGATTGGAGATACGCAGTATTTT | CASSQTDFRGIGDTQYF
. | TRBJ2-5 | TRBV19 | TRBD1 | TGTGCCAGTAGTATTTGGACAGGGGGCATTCAAGAGACCCAGTACTTC | CASSIWTGGIQETQYF
. | TRBJ2-5 | TRBV11-2 | TRBD2 | TGTGCCAGCAGCGTAGCCGGGACTAGCTGGGAGACCCAGTACTTC | CASSVAGTSWETQYF
. | TRBJ1-4 | TRBV19 | . | TGTGCCAGTAGGACAGGAGTGATTGAAAAACTGTTTTTT | CASRTGVIEKLFF
. | TRBJ2-3 | TRBV7-2 | . | TGTGCCAGCAGCTTAGCCGGACTGTTGACAGATACGCAGTATTTT | CASSLAGLLTDTQYF